What follows is one TCR beta chain and its context. Its antigen is undetermined. The sample belongs to a study of OX40 agonist ivuxolimab in advanced cancers. At the level of the study: Prior checkpoint blockade (anti-PD-1, anti-PD-L1 or anti-CTLA-4) was permitted; approximately 40% had it. Study-wide results and limits: At 0.1 to 3.0 mg/kg and by week 6, clonal expansion occurred in CD4+ and CD8+ blood T cells. Partial responders at 0.1-3.0 mg/kg had among the lowest clonal expansion.

CDR3 size: 15 residues. Deletions cut 5 bases from V and 4 bases from J, with 16 bases between. The germline gives CDR1 SNHLY, CDR2 FYNNEI. Sequencing used immunoSEQ multiplex PCR; TCRdb keeps in-frame clones, though not all of them. The sample holds 15,000 to 20,000 clones, around 80% seen once. The sequence derives from an adult with an advanced solid tumor such as melanoma, head and neck, liver or kidney cancer. The specimen comprised CD4+ or CD8+ T cells sorted from blood, sampled in a trial of the OX40 agonist ivuxolimab. V usage is TRBV2 and J usage is TRBJ2-3; possible D gene TRBD2, 6 bases. The CDR3 DNA reads as TGTGCCAGCAGTAATTACCAATCTAGCGCAGATACGCAGTATTTT. Translation: CASSNYQSSADTQYF.